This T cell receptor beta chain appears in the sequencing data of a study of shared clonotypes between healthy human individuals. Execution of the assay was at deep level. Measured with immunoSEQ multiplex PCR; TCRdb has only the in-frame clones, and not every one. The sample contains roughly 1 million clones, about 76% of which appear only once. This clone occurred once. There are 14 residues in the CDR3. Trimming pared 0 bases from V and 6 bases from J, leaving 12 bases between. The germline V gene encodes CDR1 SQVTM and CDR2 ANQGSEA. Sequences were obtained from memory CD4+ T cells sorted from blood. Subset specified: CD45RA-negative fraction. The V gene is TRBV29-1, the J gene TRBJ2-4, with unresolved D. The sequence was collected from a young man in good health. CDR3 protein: CSVEENAWGNIQYF. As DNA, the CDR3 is TGCAGCGTTGAAGAGAACGCATGGGGAAACATTCAGTACTTC.